These 31 T cell receptor beta chains were sequenced from one sample in a study of cytomegalovirus exposure and HLA in healthy donors. The PCR was carried out with 60 Vbeta primers and 13 Jbeta primers. The data were produced by immunoSEQ multiplex PCR, yet TCRdb's version contains in-frame clones alone and is incomplete. The table has nearly 110,000 clones, around three quarters seen once. Sequenced material: PBMCs. Source of these receptors: a man aged 25 to 45 in good health and CMV-seronegative.

This clone was seen once. The chain uses TRBV6-5 and TRBJ1-4; 9 nucleotides line up with TRBD1. In germline, CDR1 is MNHEY, CDR2 SVGAGI. The CDR3 covers 14 residues. V trimming: 5 bases; J trimming: 3 bases; junction bases outside the gene matches: 1. CDR3 sequence: CASSRTGANEKLFF. The CDR3 coding sequence is TGTGCCAGCAGTCGGACAGGGGCTAATGAAAAACTGTTTTTT.

The chain recombines TRBV15 with TRBJ2-3; 10 nucleotides align to TRBD2. J gave up 8 bases and V 2 bases, and 10 bases lay outside the gene matches. Germline V lookup: CDR1 LNHNV, CDR2 YYDKDF (reference sequence). The CDR3 length is 16 residues. The CDR3 protein is CATSRISSGREITQYF. CDR3 DNA: TGTGCCACCAGCAGAATTTCTAGCGGGAGAGAGATTACGCAGTATTTT. Full variable domain (remainder filled in from reference TRBV15 and TRBJ2-3): DAMVIQNPRYQVTQFGKPVTLSCSQTLNHNVMYWYQQKSSQAPKLLFHYYDKDFNNEADTPDNFQSRRPNTSFCFLDIRSPGLGDTAMYLCATSRISSGREITQYFGPGTRLTVL.

This clone was found once. Compared with germline, one end of the junction differs, possibly owing to a read error. V is TRBV4-1 and J is TRBJ2-2; 15 bases are a match to TRBD2. CDR1 MGHRA and CDR2 YSYEKL come from the germline V gene. The CDR3 spans 18 residues. The chain's CDR3 is CASRQAPGLAGGTGELFF. Written as DNA, the CDR3 is TGCGCCAGCAGACAAGCCCCTGGACTAGCGGGAGGGACCGGGGAGCTGTTTTTT.

The J gene is TRBJ2-7, the V gene TRBV2, with 9 bases matching TRBD1. CDR3 size: 15 residues. J gave up 5 bases and V 6 bases, and 11 bases lay outside the gene matches. Germline V gives CDR1 SNHLY, CDR2 FYNNEI. The CDR3 is CASRKTPTGGNEQYF. The CDR3 coding sequence is TGTGCCAGCAGGAAAACCCCGACAGGGGGGAACGAGCAGTACTTC.

The V call is TRBV6-4, the J call TRBJ2-3, with no clear D. V was clipped by 3 bases and J by 4 bases, with 5 bases between them. Germline V gene lookup returns CDR1 MRHNA and CDR2 SNTAGT. The CDR3 extends over 12 amino acids. CDR3 coding DNA: TGTGCCAGCAGTGAGAGTGCAGATACGCAGTATTTT. It specifies CASSESADTQYF.

A single count supports this clone. This chain joins TRBV7-6 and TRBJ2-3, with TRBD2 matching over 7 bases. The CDR3 length is 18 residues. V dropped 2 bases and J dropped 1; count of bases not matched to a gene: 12. Germline CDR1 and CDR2: SGHVS and FNYEAQ. The CDR3 DNA reads TGTGCCAGCAGCTTATTTTTCAAGTCTAGCGGAGGCACAGATACGCAGTATTTT. It encodes CASSLFFKSSGGTDTQYF.

This clone showed up just a few times. The rearrangement uses TRBV7-3 and TRBJ1-1; D unresolved. The length of the CDR3 is 13 residues. V dropped 1 base and J dropped 8 bases, with 11 bases sitting between them. The germline V gene has CDR1 SGHTA and CDR2 FQGTGA. CDR3 amino acids: CASSLMAETEAFF. The CDR3 DNA sequence: TGTGCCAGCAGCTTAATGGCGGAGACGGAAGCTTTCTTT.

The rearrangement uses TRBV9 and TRBJ1-2; tentative D call: TRBD1 (6 bases). The CDR3 has 14 residues. V was cut by 3 bases and J by 4 bases, with 13 bases left in between. Germline V CDR1 and CDR2: SGDLS, YYNGEE. The CDR3 reads CASSGTTGFYGYTF. The CDR3 bases are TGTGCCAGCAGCGGGACGACAGGCTTCTATGGCTACACCTTC.

The V gene is TRBV18, the J gene TRBJ1-1, with D maybe TRBD1 (6 bases). Trimming removed 4 bases from V and 1 base from J, with 10 bases in between. The CDR3 covers 14 residues. Germline assignment: CDR1 KGHSH and CDR2 LQKENI. Here the CDR3 DNA reads TGTGCCAGCTCACTAGGCAGGGGGAACACTGAAGCTTTCTTT. This sequence encodes CASSLGRGNTEAFF.

The chain combines TRBV5-1 with TRBJ2-7; the D is unclear. This CDR3 is built from 14 residues. V was pared by 4 bases and J by 0 bases, with 11 bases between. The germline CDR1 and CDR2 sequences are SGHRS and YFSETQ. CDR3 loop: CASSLPDNSYEQYF. CDR3 nucleotides: TGCGCCAGCAGCCTACCAGACAACTCCTACGAGCAGTACTTC.

V and J are TRBV5-1 and TRBJ1-4; D is unresolved. With 3 bases removed from V and 6 bases from J, the gap between germline ends came to 15 bases. Germline CDR1 is SGHRS and CDR2 is YFSETQ. The CDR3 contains 15 residues. The CDR3, as DNA: TGCGCCAGCAGCTCGACCGGGAGTGGGGATGAAAAACTGTTTTTT. It is translated as CASSSTGSGDEKLFF.

The CDR3: CASREVRGHDEAFF. The DNA of the CDR3 is TGCGCCAGCAGAGAAGTCAGGGGACATGATGAAGCTTTCTTT. The J gene is TRBJ1-1, the V gene TRBV10-2, with a weak D call TRBD1 (6 bases). Germline CDR1 reads WSHSY; CDR2 reads SAAADI. The V and J ends lost 6 bases and 7 bases respectively, with 18 bases between them. The CDR3 spans 14 residues.

The rearrangement joins TRBV6-1 to TRBJ2-7, with D possibly matching TRBD2 (6 bases). The V gene lost 8 bases and the J gene lost 3 bases, with 20 bases spanning the gap. The CDR3 contains 15 residues. Germline assignment: CDR1 MNHNS and CDR2 SASEGT. CDR3 amino acids: CASRFGGGGDYEQYF. Here the CDR3 DNA reads TGTGCCAGCCGGTTTGGGGGAGGAGGGGACTACGAGCAGTACTTC.

The chain joins TRBV5-4 to TRBJ2-2, with 12 nucleotides matching TRBD2. Germline loops: CDR1 SGHNT, CDR2 YYREEE (reference sequence). The CDR3 consists of 17 residues. V lost 3 bases and J lost 6; bases outside the gene matches: 9. The CDR3, as DNA: TGTGCCAGCAGCTCTGGACTAGCGGGAACCGGAGCCGGGGAGCTGTTTTTT. This codes for CASSSGLAGTGAGELFF.

This chain links TRBV5-4 with TRBJ2-7, with a weak D call TRBD1 (6 bases). Germline assignment: CDR1 SGHNT and CDR2 YYREEE (reference sequence). V was trimmed by 0 bases and J by 2 bases, leaving 9 bases between them. This CDR3 region has 14 residues. The CDR3 here is CASSLVAGAYEQYF. The CDR3 DNA reads TGTGCCAGCAGCTTGGTGGCAGGGGCCTACGAGCAGTACTTC.

This chain links TRBV6-5 with TRBJ1-4, with D unclear. V was cut by 0 bases and J by 11 bases, with 13 bases left in between. CDR3 length equals 14 residues. The germline gives CDR1 MNHEY, CDR2 SVGAGI. CDR3 protein: CASSYSQAPEKLFF. For the CDR3, the DNA is TGTGCCAGCAGTTACTCGCAGGCTCCCGAGAAACTGTTTTTT.

The rearrangement uses TRBV6-5 and TRBJ2-7, with 7 nucleotides matching TRBD1. The germline CDR1 and CDR2 sequences are MNHEY and SVGAGI. Germline trimming cut 3 bases from V and 5 bases from J; bases unmatched to any gene: 7. The CDR3 has 14 residues. The CDR3 is CASSYLTGRDEQYF. In DNA, the CDR3 is TGTGCCAGCAGTTATCTGACAGGGCGGGACGAGCAGTACTTC.

The chain employs TRBV4-2 and TRBJ2-3; no clear D gene. The CDR3 consists of 13 residues. The V end was cut by 0 bases, the J end by 3 bases, with 4 bases between. Germline V gives CDR1 LGHNA, CDR2 YNFKEQ. Written as DNA, the CDR3 is TGTGCCAGCAGCCAAGAGGCTACAGATACGCAGTATTTT. It yields the protein CASSQEATDTQYF.

This clone was recorded a few times. This chain links TRBV4-1 with TRBJ1-5; D call uncertain. Germline CDR1 reads MGHRA; CDR2 reads YSYEKL. The CDR3 spans 16 residues. V was pared by 1 base and J by 4 bases, with 14 bases between. CDR3 residues: CASSQALSVTNQPQHF. Written as DNA, the CDR3 is TGCGCCAGCAGCCAAGCCTTGTCAGTGACTAATCAGCCCCAGCATTTT.

The rearrangement joins TRBV5-4 to TRBJ2-5; D ambiguous. The J call is uncertain, as TRBJ2-7 better fits the DNA end. The CDR3 consists of 15 residues. CDR1 and CDR2 from the germline V gene are SGHNT and YYREEE (reference sequence). The CDR3 reads CASSLDSLPTYEQYF. The CDR3 DNA sequence: TGTGCCAGCAGCTTGGACTCACTTCCTACCTACGAGCAGTACTTC.

The chain combines TRBV19 with TRBJ1-1; D ambiguous. The CDR3 sequence is 13 residues long. CDR1 and CDR2 from the germline V gene are LNHDA and SQIVND (reference sequence). Between the trimmed V and J ends, which lost 6 bases and 4 bases, there was a span of 12 bases. CDR3 loop: CASSIGGSTEAFF. CDR3 in DNA: TGTGCCAGTAGCATTGGAGGGTCCACTGAAGCTTTCTTT.

DNA for the CDR3: TGTGCCAGCAAAACGGACAGGGGCTTCTATAGCAATCAGCCCCAGCATTTT. This encodes CASKTDRGFYSNQPQHF. V gene TRBV25-1 combines with J gene TRBJ1-5, with 9 bases matching TRBD1. Per the germline V gene, CDR1 is MGHDK and CDR2 is SYGVNS. J lost 0 bases, V lost 7 bases, and 10 bases had no gene match. This CDR3 has 17 residues.

The chain links TRBV6-1 to TRBJ2-1, with TRBD2 matching 10 bases. Germline CDR1 reads MNHNS; CDR2 reads SASEGT. The trim removed 4 bases at V and 7 bases at J, leaving 16 bases unmatched. CDR3 size: 18 residues. CDR3 sequence reads: CASSANSQSGGAENEQFF. In DNA form, the CDR3 reads TGTGCCAGCAGTGCAAACTCACAGAGCGGGGGGGCCGAAAATGAGCAGTTCTTC.

On this clone: Distinct nucleotide sequences in the sample also encode this CDR3. V and J are TRBV7-2 and TRBJ2-7; D perhaps matches TRBD2 (6 bases). Trimming shortened V by 2 bases and J by 2 bases, and 7 bases separated the two germline ends. The CDR3 is 13 amino acids. The germline CDR1 and CDR2 sequences are SGHTA and FQGNSA. CDR3 residues: CASSLPGAYEQYF. The CDR3 DNA reads TGTGCCAGCAGCTTACCGGGGGCCTACGAGCAGTACTTC.

The V call is TRBV10-2, the J call TRBJ2-1; TRBD1 aligns across 9 bases. From germline, CDR1 is WSHSY and CDR2 SAAADI. V shed 4 bases and J 3 bases; nucleotides not matched to a gene: 7. This CDR3 region has 16 residues. The chain's CDR3 is CASSGPTGGGYNEQFF. In nucleotides, the CDR3 is TGCGCCAGCAGTGGCCCTACAGGGGGCGGCTACAATGAGCAGTTCTTC.

J is TRBJ2-1 and V is TRBV5-1, with a tentative D call TRBD1 (7 bases). V was clipped by 4 bases and J by 2 bases, with 16 bases between them. CDR1 is SGHRS, CDR2 YFSETQ, per germline. The CDR3 contains 16 residues. CDR3 loop: CASSGGTVVTYNEQFF. CDR3 DNA sequence: TGCGCCAGCAGCGGCGGGACAGTAGTTACCTACAATGAGCAGTTCTTC.

V gene TRBV4-1 combines with J gene TRBJ2-5; possibly TRBD2 for D (5 bases). Trimming removed 0 bases at V and 5 bases at J, with 16 bases between. CDR1 MGHRA and CDR2 YSYEKL come from the germline V gene. This CDR3 comprises 16 residues. This CDR3 is CASSQDILEGSETQYF. The CDR3, as DNA: TGCGCCAGCAGCCAAGATATTCTTGAGGGTTCCGAGACCCAGTACTTC.

In its sample, this clone was seen a few times. This CDR3 is CASSETSGGPQFF. In DNA form, the CDR3 reads TGTGCCAGCAGTGAAACCTCGGGGGGGCCGCAGTTCTTC. J is TRBJ2-1 and V is TRBV2; 8 bases map to TRBD2. V dropped 2 bases and J dropped 12; count of bases not matched to a gene: 6. The CDR3 sequence is 13 residues long. Germline V gene sequence: CDR1 SNHLY, CDR2 FYNNEI. Full variable domain (rest looked up from reference TRBV2 and TRBJ2-1): EPEVTQTPSHQVTQMGQEVILRCVPISNHLYFYWYRQILGQKVEFLVSFYNNEISEKSEIFDDQFSVERPDGSNFTLKIRSTKLEDSAMYFCASSETSGGPQFFGPGTRLTVL.

This clone was seen only once. The chain uses TRBV19 and TRBJ2-7; D is undetermined. The CDR3 sequence is 13 residues long. Trimming shortened V by 3 bases and J by 4 bases, and 10 bases separated the two germline ends. Germline values: CDR1 LNHDA, CDR2 SQIVND (reference sequence). The CDR3 spells CASSILVEYEQYF. CDR3 sequence (DNA): TGTGCCAGTAGTATTCTAGTAGAGTACGAGCAGTACTTC.

DNA of the CDR3: TGTGCCAGCAGTGTAGATTCGGGCGGGGAGCTGTTTTTT. Protein sequence: CASSVDSGGELFF. The rearrangement uses TRBV6-4 and TRBJ2-2; D ambiguous. Germline-derived CDR1 and CDR2 are MRHNA and SNTAGT. The V end lost 4 bases, the J end lost 7 bases, and 10 bases lay between the germline ends. This CDR3 has 13 amino acids.

The J gene is TRBJ1-2, the V gene TRBV28; weak D call: TRBD1 (5 bases). V lost 5 bases, J lost 8 bases, and 21 bases lay in between. Germline V lookup: CDR1 MDHEN, CDR2 SYDVKM. The CDR3 consists of 15 residues. The CDR3 nucleotides are TGTGCCAGCAGTCCCTTGGGGGAGGGAACGGGAGGCTACACCTTC. Translation gives CASSPLGEGTGGYTF.